One sample yielded the 11 T cell receptor beta chains listed below, sequenced in a study of PD-1 blockade in classical Hodgkin lymphoma. The data were produced by immunoSEQ multiplex PCR, yet TCRdb's version contains in-frame clones alone and is incomplete. The sample contains 25,000 or so clones, over 60% of which appear only once. Exposure to brentuximab vedotin varied, and each patient had relapsed following autologous stem cell transplantation. The specimen comprised peripheral blood mononuclear cells (PBMCs), sampled before the second cycle of nivolumab. The source of these receptors is a human donor with classical Hodgkin lymphoma.

The V gene is TRBV7-9, the J gene TRBJ2-5, with no clear D. CDR3 length equals 14 residues. The germline CDR1 and CDR2 sequences are SEHNR and FQNEAQ (reference sequence). Trimming took off 1 base at V and 2 bases at J, with 8 bases between the two ends. CDR3 sequence (DNA): TGTGCCAGCAGCTTAGGGACGGTACAAGAGACCCAGTACTTC. Translating it yields CASSLGTVQETQYF.

V gene TRBV28 combines with J gene TRBJ2-3; 13 nucleotides agree with TRBD2. The V gene's germline CDR1 is MDHEN and CDR2 SYDVKM. The CDR3 extends over 15 amino acids. Losses at the gene ends were 6 bases for V and 4 bases for J; bases not matched to a gene: 4. The CDR3, as DNA: TGTGCCAGCAGCTTCGGACTAGCGGGGGCAGATACGCAGTATTTT. It translates to CASSFGLAGADTQYF.

This clone turned up a few times. This chain connects TRBV4-1 to TRBJ1-4; possible D gene TRBD1, 6 bases. CDR3 length equals 15 residues. Germline assignment: CDR1 MGHRA and CDR2 YSYEKL. Trimming left V 4 bases short and J 4 bases short, with 13 bases between. The CDR3 protein is CASSLSGANNEKLFF. CDR3 sequence (DNA): TGCGCCAGCAGCCTGTCAGGGGCTAATAATGAAAAACTGTTTTTT.

The J gene is TRBJ2-2, the V gene TRBV5-6; D could derive from TRBD1 or TRBD2 (6 bases each). Germline V lookup: CDR1 SGHDT, CDR2 YYEEEE. CDR3 length equals 17 residues. Trimming took 4 bases from V and 0 from J, leaving 16 bases between them. The CDR3 region is CASSPGGPTTNTGELFF. CDR3 nucleotide sequence: TGTGCCAGCAGCCCCGGGGGCCCGACCACGAACACCGGGGAGCTGTTTTTT.

The V call is TRBV10-3, the J call TRBJ1-1; 7 bases agree with TRBD1. Germline loops: CDR1 ENHRY, CDR2 SYGVKD. V trimming: 6 bases; J trimming: 3 bases; junction bases outside the gene matches: 10. The CDR3 consists of 15 residues. CDR3 in DNA: TGTGCCATCAGCGACTTCAACAGGGGTTACACTGAAGCTTTCTTT. It translates to CAISDFNRGYTEAFF.

The chain uses TRBV19 and TRBJ2-2; 13 bases line up with TRBD2. This CDR3 is 17 amino acids long. The germline V gene has CDR1 LNHDA and CDR2 SQIVND (reference sequence). V gave up 6 bases and J gave up 1 base; unmatched junction bases: 5. This CDR3 reads CASRGLAGFMNTGELFF. CDR3 nucleotides: TGTGCCAGTAGGGGACTAGCGGGATTCATGAACACCGGGGAGCTGTTTTTT.

The chain is built from TRBV29-1 and TRBJ2-2, with 7 bases lining up with TRBD2. Trimming at V came to 0 bases and at J to 3 bases, leaving 7 bases not matched to a gene. Germline assignment: CDR1 SQVTM and CDR2 ANQGSEA. The CDR3 loop spans 16 amino acids. The CDR3 region has the DNA TGCAGCGTTGAAGATTACGGCGGGGGTTACACCGGGGAGCTGTTTTTT. Its translation is CSVEDYGGGYTGELFF.

For the CDR3, the DNA is TGTGCCAGCAGCTCGGGGACAGGGAAGCTCTACGAGCAGTACTTC. Protein: CASSSGTGKLYEQYF. The chain recombines TRBV7-9 with TRBJ2-7; 9 bases are shared with TRBD1. This CDR3 comprises 15 residues. CDR1 SEHNR and CDR2 FQNEAQ come from the germline V gene (reference sequence). The trim removed 4 bases at V and 3 bases at J, leaving 7 bases unmatched. The full variable domain, its missing parts supplied by reference TRBV7-9 and TRBJ2-7, is DTGVSQNPRHKITKRGQNVTFRCDPISEHNRLYWYRQTLGQGPEFLTYFQNEAQLEKSRLLSDRFSAERPKGSFSTLEIQRTEQGDSAMYLCASSSGTGKLYEQYFGPGTRLTVT.

This chain joins TRBV6-6 and TRBJ2-1; TRBD1 agrees at 8 bases. Germline CDR1 reads MNHNY; CDR2 reads SVGAGI (reference sequence). Trimming cost V 5 bases and J 4 bases; bases outside gene matches: 7. The CDR3 totals 15 residues. DNA for the CDR3: TGTGCCAGCAGTCCGGGACAGGCCCTTTACAATGAGCAGTTCTTC. Translated: CASSPGQALYNEQFF.

This clone came up once. V usage is TRBV29-1 and J usage is TRBJ2-5; TRBD2 agrees at 13 bases. The CDR3 consists of 15 residues. V shed 4 bases and J 4 bases; nucleotides not matched to a gene: 6. Germline values: CDR1 SQVTM, CDR2 ANQGSEA. CDR3 nucleotides: TGCAGCGTTGGAGGGACTAGCGGGACCCTAGAGACCCAGTACTTC. Translation gives CSVGGTSGTLETQYF.

V is TRBV29-1 and J is TRBJ2-3; no clear D. CDR3 length: 12 amino acids. Trimming removed 4 bases at V and 0 bases at J, with 5 bases between. Germline V gene data show CDR1 as SQVTM and CDR2 as ANQGSEA. CDR3 amino acids: CSVVASTDTQYF. Written as DNA, the CDR3 is TGCAGCGTTGTTGCGAGCACAGATACGCAGTATTTT.